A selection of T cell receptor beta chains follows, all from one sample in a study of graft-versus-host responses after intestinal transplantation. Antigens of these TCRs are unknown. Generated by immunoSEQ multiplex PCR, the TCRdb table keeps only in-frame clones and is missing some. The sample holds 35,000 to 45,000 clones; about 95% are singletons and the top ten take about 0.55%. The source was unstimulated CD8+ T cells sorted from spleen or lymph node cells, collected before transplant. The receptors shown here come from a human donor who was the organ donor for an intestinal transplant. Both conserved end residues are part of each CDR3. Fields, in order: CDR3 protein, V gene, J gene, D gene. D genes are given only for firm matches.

CDR3: CASSTGQGWSLREKLFF
V: TRBV5-1
J: TRBJ1-4
D: TRBD1

CDR3: CASSFRGSNYGYTF
V: TRBV5-4
J: TRBJ1-2
D: .

CDR3: CASSGLRTAEPYEQYF
V: TRBV5-4
J: TRBJ2-7
D: .

CDR3: CASSSGGPITGELFF
V: TRBV13
J: TRBJ2-2
D: TRBD2

CDR3: CASSSGLSGSNNEQFF
V: TRBV7-3
J: TRBJ2-1
D: .

CDR3: CASREGQGDYGYTF
V: TRBV2
J: TRBJ1-2
D: TRBD1

CDR3: CASSPRGWLDTEAFF
V: TRBV19
J: TRBJ1-1
D: .

CDR3: CASSLEGLAGGPQETQYF
V: TRBV7-6
J: TRBJ2-5
D: TRBD2

CDR3: CASRTGMEHNEQFF
V: TRBV27
J: TRBJ2-1
D: TRBD1

CDR3: CASSQARDRVYEQYF
V: TRBV5-4
J: TRBJ2-7
D: TRBD1

CDR3: CASSDVGQDWGTTDTQYF
V: TRBV9
J: TRBJ2-3
D: TRBD1

CDR3: CASSLTALAKNIQYF
V: TRBV28
J: TRBJ2-4
D: .

CDR3: CASSLYHTTYEQYF
V: TRBV4-3
J: TRBJ2-7
D: .

CDR3: CASSSPGTGPYEQYF
V: TRBV6-1
J: TRBJ2-7
D: .

CDR3: CASSLTTTADTQYF
V: TRBV5-1
J: TRBJ2-3
D: .